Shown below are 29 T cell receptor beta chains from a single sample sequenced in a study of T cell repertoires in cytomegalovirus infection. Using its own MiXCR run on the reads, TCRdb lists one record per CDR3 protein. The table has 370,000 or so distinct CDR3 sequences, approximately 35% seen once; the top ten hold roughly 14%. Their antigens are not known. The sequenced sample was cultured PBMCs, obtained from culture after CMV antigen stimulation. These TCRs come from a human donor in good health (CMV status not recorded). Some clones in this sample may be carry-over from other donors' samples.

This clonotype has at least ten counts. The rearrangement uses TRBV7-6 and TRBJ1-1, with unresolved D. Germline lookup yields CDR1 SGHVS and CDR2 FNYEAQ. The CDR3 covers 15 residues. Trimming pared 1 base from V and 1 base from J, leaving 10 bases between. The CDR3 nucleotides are TGTGCCAGCAGCTTAGATGAAGGGCCGAACACTGAAGCTTTCTTT. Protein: CASSLDEGPNTEAFF. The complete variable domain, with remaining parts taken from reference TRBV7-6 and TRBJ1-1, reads GAGVSQSPRYKVTKRGQDVALRCDPISGHVSLYWYRQALGQGPEFLTYFNYEAQQDKSGLPNDRFSAERPEGSISTLTIQRTEQRDSAMYRCASSLDEGPNTEAFFGQGTRLTVV.

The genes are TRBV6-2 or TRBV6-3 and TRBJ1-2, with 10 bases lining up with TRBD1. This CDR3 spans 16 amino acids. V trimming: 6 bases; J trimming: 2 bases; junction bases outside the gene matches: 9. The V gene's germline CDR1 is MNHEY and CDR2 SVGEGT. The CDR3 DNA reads TGTGCCAGCAGCCCCGGACAGGGGGGTAGGAACTATGGCTACACCTTC. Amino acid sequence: CASSPGQGGRNYGYTF.

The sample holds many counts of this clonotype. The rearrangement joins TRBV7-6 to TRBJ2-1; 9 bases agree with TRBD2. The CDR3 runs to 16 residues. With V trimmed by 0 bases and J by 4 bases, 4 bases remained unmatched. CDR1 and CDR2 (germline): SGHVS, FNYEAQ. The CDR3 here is CASSLAGTSRYNEQFF. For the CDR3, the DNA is TGTGCCAGCAGCTTAGCGGGGACTAGCAGGTACAATGAGCAGTTCTTC.

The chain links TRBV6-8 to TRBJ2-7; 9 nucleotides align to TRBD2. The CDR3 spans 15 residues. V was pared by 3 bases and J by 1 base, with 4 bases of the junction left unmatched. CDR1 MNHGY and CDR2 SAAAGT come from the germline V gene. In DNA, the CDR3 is TGTGCCAGCAGTTATAGCGGGAGAGGATCCTACGAGCAGTACTTC. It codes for CASSYSGRGSYEQYF.

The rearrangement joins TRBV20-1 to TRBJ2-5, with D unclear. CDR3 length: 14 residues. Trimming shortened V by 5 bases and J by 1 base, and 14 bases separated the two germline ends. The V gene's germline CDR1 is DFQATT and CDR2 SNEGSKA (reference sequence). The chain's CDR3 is CSAPRRRVQETQYF. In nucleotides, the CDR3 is TGCAGTGCTCCCCGCCGACGGGTCCAAGAGACCCAGTACTTC.

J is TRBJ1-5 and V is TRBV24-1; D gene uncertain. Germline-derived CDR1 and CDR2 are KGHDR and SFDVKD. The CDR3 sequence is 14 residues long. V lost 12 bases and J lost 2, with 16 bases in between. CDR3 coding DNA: TGTGCCGCCTCCCGAGGGCAGCGCAATCAGCCCCAGCATTTT. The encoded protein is CAASRGQRNQPQHF.

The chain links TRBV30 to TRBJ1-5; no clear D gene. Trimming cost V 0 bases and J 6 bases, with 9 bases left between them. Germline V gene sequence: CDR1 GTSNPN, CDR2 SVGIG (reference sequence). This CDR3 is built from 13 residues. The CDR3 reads CAWSVSGFQPQHF. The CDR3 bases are TGTGCCTGGAGTGTATCCGGGTTTCAGCCCCAGCATTTT.

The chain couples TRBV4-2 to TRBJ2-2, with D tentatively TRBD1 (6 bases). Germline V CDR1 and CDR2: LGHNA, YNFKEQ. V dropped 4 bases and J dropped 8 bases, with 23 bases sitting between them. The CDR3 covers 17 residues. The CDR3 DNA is TGTGCCAGCAGCCTCAACCGGGACGGACAGAATGGGGGGGAGCTGTTTTTT. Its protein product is CASSLNRDGQNGGELFF.

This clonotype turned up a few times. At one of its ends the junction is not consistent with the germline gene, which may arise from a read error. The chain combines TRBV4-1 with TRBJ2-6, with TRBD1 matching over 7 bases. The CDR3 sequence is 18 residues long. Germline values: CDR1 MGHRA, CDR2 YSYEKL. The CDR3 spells CASSLSGTDLSGANVLTF. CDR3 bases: TGTGCCAGCAGCCTTTCGGGGACAGACCTCTCTGGGGCCAACGTCCTGACTTTC.

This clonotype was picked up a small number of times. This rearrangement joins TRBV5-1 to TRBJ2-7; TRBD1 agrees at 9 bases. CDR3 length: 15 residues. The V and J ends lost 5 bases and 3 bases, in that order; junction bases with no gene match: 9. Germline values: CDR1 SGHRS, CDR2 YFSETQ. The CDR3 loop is CASSPGLTGGYEQYF. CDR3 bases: TGCGCCAGCAGTCCAGGCCTGACAGGGGGCTACGAGCAGTACTTC.

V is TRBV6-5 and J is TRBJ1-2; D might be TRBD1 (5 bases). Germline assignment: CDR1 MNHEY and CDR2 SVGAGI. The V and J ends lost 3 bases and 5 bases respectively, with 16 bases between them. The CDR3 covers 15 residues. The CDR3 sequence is CASSYLPLEGYGYTF. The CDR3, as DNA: TGTGCCAGCAGTTATTTGCCCCTGGAGGGGTATGGCTACACCTTC.

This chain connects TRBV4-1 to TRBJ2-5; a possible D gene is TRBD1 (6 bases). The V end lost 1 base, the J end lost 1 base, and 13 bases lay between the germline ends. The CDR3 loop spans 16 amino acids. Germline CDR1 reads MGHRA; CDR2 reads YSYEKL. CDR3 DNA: TGCGCCAGCAGCCAAGGGCAGGGGAATGTCCAAGAGACCCAGTACTTC. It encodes CASSQGQGNVQETQYF.

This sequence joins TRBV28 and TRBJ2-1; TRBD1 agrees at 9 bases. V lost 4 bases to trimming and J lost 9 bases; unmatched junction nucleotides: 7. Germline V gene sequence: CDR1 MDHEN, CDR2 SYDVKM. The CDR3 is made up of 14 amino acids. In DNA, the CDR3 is TGTGCCAGCAGTTCGGGACAGGGTCGGGTTGAGCAGTTCTTC. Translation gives CASSSGQGRVEQFF.

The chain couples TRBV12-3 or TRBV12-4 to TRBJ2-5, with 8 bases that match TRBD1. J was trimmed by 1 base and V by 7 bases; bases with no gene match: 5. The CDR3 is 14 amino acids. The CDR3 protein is CASTLTGGQETQYF. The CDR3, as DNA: TGTGCCAGCACCCTAACAGGGGGCCAAGAGACCCAGTACTTC.

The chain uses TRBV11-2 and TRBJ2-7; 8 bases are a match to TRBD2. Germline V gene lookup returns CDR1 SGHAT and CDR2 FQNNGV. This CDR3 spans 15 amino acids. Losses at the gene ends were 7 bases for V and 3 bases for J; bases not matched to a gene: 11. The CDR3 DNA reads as TGTGCCAGCAAATTAGGTAGCGGGAACCTCTACGAGCAGTACGTC. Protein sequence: CASKLGSGNLYEQYV.

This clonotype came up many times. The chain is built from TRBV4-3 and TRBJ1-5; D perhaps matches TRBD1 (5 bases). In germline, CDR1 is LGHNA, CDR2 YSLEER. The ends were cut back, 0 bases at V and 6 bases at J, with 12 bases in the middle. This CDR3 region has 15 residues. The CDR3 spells CASSQESGAGQPQHF. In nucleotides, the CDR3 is TGCGCCAGCAGCCAAGAAAGTGGGGCGGGTCAGCCCCAGCATTTT.

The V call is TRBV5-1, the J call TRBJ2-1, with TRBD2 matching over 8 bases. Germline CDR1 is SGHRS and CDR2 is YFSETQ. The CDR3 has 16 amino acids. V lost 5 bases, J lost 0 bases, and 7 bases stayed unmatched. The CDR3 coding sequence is TGCGCCAGCAGGGGGAGCGGGGGTTACTCCTACAATGAGCAGTTCTTC. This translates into CASRGSGGYSYNEQFF. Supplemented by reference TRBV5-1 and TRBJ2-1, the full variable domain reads KAGVTQTPRYLIKTRGQQVTLSCSPISGHRSVSWYQQTPGQGLQFLFEYFSETQRNKGNFPGRFSGRQFSNSRSEMNVSTLELGDSALYLCASRGSGGYSYNEQFFGPGTRLTVL.

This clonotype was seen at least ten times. The CDR3 DNA follows: TGTGCCAGCAGCTTTTCTGGCGGCCAAGAGACCCAGTACTTC. This encodes CASSFSGGQETQYF. The rearrangement joins TRBV5-6 to TRBJ2-5; D unclear. The V gene lost 2 bases and the J gene lost 1 base, with 9 bases spanning the gap. The CDR3 has 14 amino acids. In germline, CDR1 is SGHDT, CDR2 YYEEEE.

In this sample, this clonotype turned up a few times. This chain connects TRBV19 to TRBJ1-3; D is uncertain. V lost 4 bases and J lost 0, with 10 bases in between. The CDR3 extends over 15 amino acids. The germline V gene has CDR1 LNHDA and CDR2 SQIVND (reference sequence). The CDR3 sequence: CASSTIQSSGNTIYF. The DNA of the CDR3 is TGTGCCAGTAGTACTATTCAGAGCTCTGGAAACACCATATATTTT.

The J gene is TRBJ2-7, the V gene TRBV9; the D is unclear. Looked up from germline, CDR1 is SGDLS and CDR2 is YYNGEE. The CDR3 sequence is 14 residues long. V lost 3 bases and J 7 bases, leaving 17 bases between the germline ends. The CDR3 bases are TGTGCCAGCAGCGGGGCGACTGGTAAAGCAGAGCAGTACTTC. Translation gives CASSGATGKAEQYF.

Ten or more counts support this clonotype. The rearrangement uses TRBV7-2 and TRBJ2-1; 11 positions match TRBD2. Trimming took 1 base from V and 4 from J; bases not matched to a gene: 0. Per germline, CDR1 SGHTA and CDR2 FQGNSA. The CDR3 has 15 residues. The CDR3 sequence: CASSLGLAGYNEQFF. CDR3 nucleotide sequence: TGTGCCAGCAGCTTAGGACTAGCGGGATACAATGAGCAGTTCTTC.

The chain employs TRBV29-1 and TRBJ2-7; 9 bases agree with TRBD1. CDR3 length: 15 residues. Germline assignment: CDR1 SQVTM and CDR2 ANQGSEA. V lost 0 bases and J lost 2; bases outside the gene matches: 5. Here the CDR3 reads CSVEEDRGVAYEQYF. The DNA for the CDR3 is TGCAGCGTTGAAGAGGACAGGGGTGTAGCCTACGAGCAGTACTTC.

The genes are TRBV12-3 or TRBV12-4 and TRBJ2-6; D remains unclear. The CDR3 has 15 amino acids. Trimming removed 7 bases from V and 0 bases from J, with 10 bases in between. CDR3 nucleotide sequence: TGTGCCAGCAAGCCTGTCGGCTCTGGGGCCAACGTCCTGACTTTC. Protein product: CASKPVGSGANVLTF.

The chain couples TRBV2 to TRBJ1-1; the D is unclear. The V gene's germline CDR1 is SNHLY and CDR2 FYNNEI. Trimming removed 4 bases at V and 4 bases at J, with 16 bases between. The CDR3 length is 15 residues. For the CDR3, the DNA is TGTGCCAGCAGTGTGGACGACATCGGGAGCACTGAAGCTTTCTTT. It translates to CASSVDDIGSTEAFF.

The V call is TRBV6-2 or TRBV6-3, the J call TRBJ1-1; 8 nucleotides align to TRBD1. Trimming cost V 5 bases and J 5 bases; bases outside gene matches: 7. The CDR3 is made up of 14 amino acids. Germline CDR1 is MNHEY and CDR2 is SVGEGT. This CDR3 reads CASSKRTGRTEAFF. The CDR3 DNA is TGTGCCAGCAGTAAGAGGACAGGGCGGACTGAAGCTTTCTTT.

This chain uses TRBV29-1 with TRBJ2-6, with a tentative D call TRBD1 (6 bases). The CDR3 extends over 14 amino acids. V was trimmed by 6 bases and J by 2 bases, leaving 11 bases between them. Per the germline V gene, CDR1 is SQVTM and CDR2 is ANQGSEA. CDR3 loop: CSVPAGAGANVLTF. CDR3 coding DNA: TGCAGCGTCCCAGCAGGGGCTGGGGCCAACGTCCTGACTTTC.

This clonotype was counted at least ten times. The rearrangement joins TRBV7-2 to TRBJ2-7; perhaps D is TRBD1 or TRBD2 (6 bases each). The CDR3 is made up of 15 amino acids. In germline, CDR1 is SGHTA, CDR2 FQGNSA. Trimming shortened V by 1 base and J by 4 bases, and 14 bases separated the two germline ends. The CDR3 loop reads CASSLVRGLRYEQYF. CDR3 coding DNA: TGTGCCAGCAGCTTAGTTCGGGGGCTCAGGTACGAGCAGTACTTC.

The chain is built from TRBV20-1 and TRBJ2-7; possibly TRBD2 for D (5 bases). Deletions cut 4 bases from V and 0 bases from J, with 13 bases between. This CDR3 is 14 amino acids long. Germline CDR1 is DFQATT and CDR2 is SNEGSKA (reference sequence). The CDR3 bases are TGCAGTGCTAAAGGACTCCAAATCTCCTACGAGCAGTACTTC. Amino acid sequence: CSAKGLQISYEQYF.

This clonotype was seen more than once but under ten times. The CDR3 sequence: CASSTIPNYGYTF. The CDR3 DNA reads as TGTGCCAGCAGCACAATCCCTAACTATGGCTACACCTTC. V gene TRBV7-2 combines with J gene TRBJ1-2, with D hard to call. CDR1 and CDR2 (germline): SGHTA, FQGNSA. V lost 5 bases to trimming and J lost 0 bases, with 7 bases between them. This CDR3 region has 13 residues.